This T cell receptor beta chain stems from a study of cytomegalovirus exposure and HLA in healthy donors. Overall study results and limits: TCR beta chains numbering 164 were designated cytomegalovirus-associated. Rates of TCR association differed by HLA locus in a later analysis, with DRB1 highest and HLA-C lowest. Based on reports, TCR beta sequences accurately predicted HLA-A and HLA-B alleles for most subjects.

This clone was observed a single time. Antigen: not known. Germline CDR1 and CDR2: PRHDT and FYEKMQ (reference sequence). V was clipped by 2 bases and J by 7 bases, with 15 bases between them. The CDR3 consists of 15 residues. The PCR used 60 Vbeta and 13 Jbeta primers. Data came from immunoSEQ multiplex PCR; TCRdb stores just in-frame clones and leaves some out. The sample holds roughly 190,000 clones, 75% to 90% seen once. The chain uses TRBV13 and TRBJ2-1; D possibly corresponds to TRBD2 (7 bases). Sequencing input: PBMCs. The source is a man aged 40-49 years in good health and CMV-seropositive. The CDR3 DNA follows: TGTGCCAGCAGCTTAATGTGGGGGGGCGTGAATGAGCAGTTCTTC. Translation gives CASSLMWGGVNEQFF.